The text below deals with one T cell receptor (beta chain). Its antigen is unknown. A read error is likely, as this CDR3 ends without the conserved phenylalanine or tryptophan. These data are taken from a study of response to subunit inactivated influenza vaccine. Via MiXCR, TCRdb re-called the RT-PCR reads, giving one row per CDR3 protein. Here the sample spans 550,000 to 800,000 distinct CDR3 sequences, around 14% being singletons. Trimming cost V 2 bases and J 2 bases, with 18 bases left between them. The CDR3 is 17 amino acids. Study-level points and caveats: There was a suggestion from the authors that each seasonal influenza vaccination recruits few new T cells.

The chain couples TRBV12-3 or TRBV12-4 to TRBJ1-2; the D gene is possibly TRBD1 (5 bases). The origin of this receptor is a man aged 50 to 59 who received an inactivated influenza vaccine. The sequenced sample was PBMCs from blood, obtained around two weeks before vaccination. The CDR3 coding sequence is TGTGCCAGCAGTTTAACGGGAAACGTCGGGGGGAACTATGGCTACACCTAC. It encodes CASSLTGNVGGNYGYTY.